Listed below are T cell receptor beta chains from one sample, sequenced in a study of shared clonotypes between healthy human individuals. Assay: immunoSEQ multiplex PCR; the TCRdb copy retains only in-frame clones and omits some. The sample has roughly 2.1 million clones; under 95% are singletons. Sequenced material: naive CD8+ T cells from PBMCs. The receptors stem from a man aged 18-30 years in good health. Some clones in this sample may be carry-over from other donors' samples. The CDR3 runs from the conserved cysteine through the conserved F or W. D genes are given only for firm matches. Size values are once, few and many counts, or a class for expanded clones, and some rows have none.

D gene	clone size	V gene	CDR3 length	J gene	CDR3 DNA	CDR3 protein
TRBD2	-	TRBV15	15	TRBJ2-3	TGTGCCACCAGCGCTGGGACTAGCGGGAAAAATACGCAGTATTTT	CATSAGTSGKNTQYF
-	-	TRBV7-2	17	TRBJ2-5	TGTGCCAGCAGCTTCGTGTATCAATCTGAGTACCAAGAGACCCAGTACTTC	CASSFVYQSEYQETQYF
TRBD1	-	TRBV19	12	TRBJ2-1	TGTGCCAGTACCGACAGGGTCCATGAGCAGTTCTTC	CASTDRVHEQFF
TRBD1	-	TRBV28	16	TRBJ2-4	TGTGCCAGCAGTCTCCGACAGGGGAGGACCAAAAACATTCAGTACTTC	CASSLRQGRTKNIQYF
-	-	TRBV6-6	14	TRBJ2-2	TGTGCCAGCAGTTACATAGACAACACCGGGGAGCTGTTTTTT	CASSYIDNTGELFF
-	-	TRBV7-9	16	TRBJ1-2	TGTGCCAGCAGCTTGCTGACAACAGCACCTAACTATGGCTACACCTTC	CASSLLTTAPNYGYTF
TRBD2	-	TRBV28	18	TRBJ2-5	TGTGCCAGCAGTCTTGCGGCGGGAGGGCGTAAGGCAGTGGAGACCCAGTACTTC	CASSLAAGGRKAVETQYF
TRBD2	once	TRBV5-1	18	TRBJ2-7	TGCGCCAGCAGCTTGGGGGGGACTAGCGGGAGGATTCCCTACGAGCAGTACTTC	CASSLGGTSGRIPYEQYF
TRBD1	-	TRBV4-1	15	TRBJ2-5	TGCGCCAGCAGCCAACCGACAGGGTCGGGGGAGACCCAGTACTTC	CASSQPTGSGETQYF
-	-	TRBV14	15	TRBJ1-2	TGTGCCAGCAGTCCCCATCTGAGAGACGGCTATGGCTACACCTTC	CASSPHLRDGYGYTF
TRBD2	-	TRBV7-3	17	TRBJ2-7	TGTGCCAGCAGCTTAAGATCTGCGGGAGACCCCTCCTACGAGCAGTACTTC	CASSLRSAGDPSYEQYF
TRBD1	few	TRBV30	10	TRBJ1-1	TGTGCCTGGAGGGGACAGGAAGCTTTCTTT	CAWRGQEAFF
TRBD1	-	TRBV15	14	TRBJ2-7	TGTGCCACCAGCAGAAGGGACAGCTCCTACGAGCAGTACTTC	CATSRRDSSYEQYF
TRBD1	once	TRBV19	16	TRBJ2-5	TGTGCCAGTAGTATAGCTAGGACAGGGGGGTTTCAGACCCAGTACTTC	CASSIARTGGFQTQYF
TRBD2	-	TRBV28	17	TRBJ2-1	TGTGCCAGCAGTAAACTATCTAGCGGGGGTAAATACAATGAGCAGTTCTTC	CASSKLSSGGKYNEQFF
-	-	TRBV6-5	14	TRBJ1-1	TGTGCCAGCAGTTACTCGTTACGGAACACTGAAGCTTTCTTT	CASSYSLRNTEAFF
-	-	TRBV27	12	TRBJ2-1	TGTGCCAGCAGTTTTGGGGGAAATGAGCAGTTCTTC	CASSFGGNEQFF
TRBD2	-	TRBV27	17	TRBJ2-7	TGTGCCAGCAGTCCTAGACTAGCGGGAATGGTGTTCTACGAGCAGTACTTC	CASSPRLAGMVFYEQYF
TRBD1	-	TRBV7-9	15	TRBJ2-1	TGTGCCAGCAGCTTAACAGGGGTTGTTAACAATGAGCAGTTCTTC	CASSLTGVVNNEQFF
-	-	TRBV4-1	14	TRBJ2-7	TGCGCCAGCAGTCGGCCGGGACAAACCTACGAGCAGTACTTC	CASSRPGQTYEQYF
TRBD2	-	TRBV14	15	TRBJ2-1	TGTGCCAGCAGCCTTAGCGGGAGGGGTTGGGATGAGCAGTTCTTC	CASSLSGRGWDEQFF
TRBD1	-	TRBV9	15	TRBJ1-5	TGTGCCAGCAGCCTCAGTGGGACAGTCAATCAGCCCCAGCATTTT	CASSLSGTVNQPQHF
-	-	TRBV19	16	TRBJ2-3	TGTGCCAGTAGTATTACGCCGGGACTCATGGGGGATACGCAGTATTTT	CASSITPGLMGDTQYF
-	once	TRBV15	16	TRBJ2-1	TGTGCCACCAGCAGAGATACCCGAAGCTCCTACAATGAGCAGTTCTTC	CATSRDTRSSYNEQFF
-	-	TRBV19	11	TRBJ2-1	TGTGCCAGCAGCATTGGGTCTGAGCAGTTCTTC	CASSIGSEQFF
-	-	TRBV5-6	17	TRBJ1-3	TGTGCCAGCAGCTACCGGTCCGACCCGTCAGCCGGAAACACCATATATTTT	CASSYRSDPSAGNTIYF
-	-	TRBV7-6	15	TRBJ1-1	TGTGCCAGCAGCTTAAATCCGGGGCAAGGGTCCGAAGCTTTCTTT	CASSLNPGQGSEAFF
-	-	TRBV11-2	17	TRBJ2-5	TGTGCCAGCAGCGCAGCCCCATCCTTAACGGGAGAAGAGACCCAGTACTTC	CASSAAPSLTGEETQYF
-	-	TRBV5-6	15	TRBJ2-3	TGTGCCAGCAGCCCCCTCGTGGGAGCAACAGATACGCAGTATTTT	CASSPLVGATDTQYF
-	-	TRBV25-1	12	TRBJ2-1	TGTGCCAGCAGTGACCGGGGCTATGAGCAGTTCTTC	CASSDRGYEQFF
TRBD1	few	TRBV7-9	12	TRBJ1-1	TGTGCCAGCGGACAGGCGAACACTGAAGCTTTCTTT	CASGQANTEAFF
TRBD1	-	TRBV28	16	TRBJ2-6	TGTGCCAGCAGTGAGACAGGGGGACCCGGGGCCAACGTCCTGACTTTC	CASSETGGPGANVLTF
TRBD1	-	TRBV29-1	14	TRBJ2-1	TGCAGCGGCAGGACAGGGGGCTCCTACAATGAGCAGTTCTTC	CSGRTGGSYNEQFF
TRBD1	-	TRBV7-9	15	TRBJ1-1	TGTGCCAGCAGCTTAGCCGGGACAGGGTCCACTGAAGCTTTCTTT	CASSLAGTGSTEAFF
-	-	TRBV5-8	12	TRBJ1-2	TGTGCCAACCCCTCTGGGGCCCACCTACAAACCTTC	CANPSGAHLQTF
-	-	TRBV7-9	15	TRBJ2-7	TGTGCCAGCAGCCCTACCCTTGGGCAGATGGTCGAGCAGTACTTC	CASSPTLGQMVEQYF
TRBD2	-	TRBV7-9	18	TRBJ2-1	TGTGCCAGCAGCCCGGGGACTAGCGGGAGGACCTCCTACAATGAGCAGTTCTTC	CASSPGTSGRTSYNEQFF
-	-	TRBV12-5	16	TRBJ2-1	TGTGCTAGTGGTTTGGTAAACCCTGGGGCCTACAATGAGCAGTTCTTC	CASGLVNPGAYNEQFF
-	once	TRBV27	14	TRBJ2-5	TGTGCCAGCAATAACCTGGGACATCCGGAGACCCAGTACTTC	CASNNLGHPETQYF